This T cell receptor beta chain was found in a study of T cell clonality in common variable immunodeficiency. Findings and caveats of the study: The cause of increased CVID clonality remains unclear without subpopulation sequencing. Reportedly, TCR beta sequences from common variable immunodeficiency showed fewer deletions and N-nucleotide insertions.

This clone was recorded at least ten times. Its specificity is not known. Coverage ceases 3 residues before the CDR3 finishes, and the germline J gene fills in the end. TCRdb's table, derived via immunoSEQ multiplex PCR, lists solely in-frame clones and lacks some. Listed here are approximately 56,000 clones without any singletons, the top ten holding approximately 2.2%. Trimming took 2 bases from V and 0 from J; bases not matched to a gene: 4. CDR1 GTSNPN and CDR2 SVGIG come from the germline V gene (reference sequence). The CDR3 has 15 amino acids. The V call is TRBV30, the J call TRBJ2-1; 7 bases match TRBD1. The sequence came from a person aged 18 to 70 in good health. The sequenced sample consisted of peripheral blood mononuclear cells. This CDR3 is CAWSRGQSSYNEQFF. CDR3 DNA (partial): TGTGCCTGGAGTAGGGGGCAGAGCTCCTACAATGAG.